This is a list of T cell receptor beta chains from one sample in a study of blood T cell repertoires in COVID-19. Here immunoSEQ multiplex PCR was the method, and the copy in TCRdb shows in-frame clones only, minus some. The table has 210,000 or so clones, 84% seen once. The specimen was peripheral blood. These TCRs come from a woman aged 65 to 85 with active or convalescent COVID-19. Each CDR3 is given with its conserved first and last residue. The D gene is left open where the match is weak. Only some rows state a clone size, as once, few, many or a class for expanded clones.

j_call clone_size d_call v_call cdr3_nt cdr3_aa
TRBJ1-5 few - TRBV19 TGTGCCAGTAGTATCCCCAGGGTGGGACAGCCCCAGCATTTT CASSIPRVGQPQHF
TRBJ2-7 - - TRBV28 TGTGCCAGCAGTTCCGGACTTCTGGGCTACGAGCAGTACTTC CASSSGLLGYEQYF
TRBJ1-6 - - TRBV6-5 TGTGCCAGCTCGCGTCAGGGCAATTCACCCCTCCACTTT CASSRQGNSPLHF
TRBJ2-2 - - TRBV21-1 TGTGCCAGCAGCAGTAGACTAGCGAAACCATGGAACAACACCGGGGAGCTGTTTTTT CASSSRLAKPWNNTGELFF
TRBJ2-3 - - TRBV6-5 TGTGCCAGCAGCCCGACTGGGGGGGCGACTAATACGCAGTATTTT CASSPTGGATNTQYF
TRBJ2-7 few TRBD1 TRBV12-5 TGTGCTAGTGGAACCGGGACAGGGGTCGACGAGCAGTACTTC CASGTGTGVDEQYF
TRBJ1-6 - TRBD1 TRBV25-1 TGTGCCAGCAGTGGGGCAGGGGGGACTAATTCACCCCTCCACTTT CASSGAGGTNSPLHF
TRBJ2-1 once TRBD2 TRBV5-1 TGCGCCAGCAGCTCACTAGCGGGAGTAGAGGGCTCCTACAATGAGCAGTTCTTC CASSSLAGVEGSYNEQFF
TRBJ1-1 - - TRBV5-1 TGCGCCAGCAGCCAGACGGAGGGGACTGAAGCTTTCTTT CASSQTEGTEAFF
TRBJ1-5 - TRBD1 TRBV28 TGTGCCAGCAGGGGATCGGGACAGTTCAATCAGCCCCAGCATTTT CASRGSGQFNQPQHF
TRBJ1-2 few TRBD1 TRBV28 TGTGCCAGCAGTTTATTGGGACAGGGGGACTATGGCTACACCTTC CASSLLGQGDYGYTF
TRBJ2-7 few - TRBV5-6 TGTGCCAGCAGCAGGGCAGGGGTTCGGGAGCAGTACTTC CASSRAGVREQYF
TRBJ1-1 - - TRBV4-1 TGCGCCAGCAGCCAGCGGATTCGTGGATTGGGCACTGAAGCTTTCTTT CASSQRIRGLGTEAFF
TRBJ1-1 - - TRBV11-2 TGTGCCAGCAGCTTACAACACCTTGACAGAGGCCCTGAAGCTTTCTTT CASSLQHLDRGPEAFF
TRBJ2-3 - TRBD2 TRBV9 TGTGCCAGCAGCGTAGCGGGAGCGGGAGAGGGATATACGCAGTATTTT CASSVAGAGEGYTQYF
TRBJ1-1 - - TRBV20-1 TGCAGTGCGGTAGAGAACACTGAAGCTTTCTTT CSAVENTEAFF
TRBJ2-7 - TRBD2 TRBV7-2 TGTGCCAGCAGCTTAGCGAGGACTAGCGCTACCTACGAGCAGTACTTC CASSLARTSATYEQYF
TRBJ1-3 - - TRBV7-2 TGTGCCAGCAGGCCTAGGGCGGGAGCCTCTGGAAACACCATATATTTT CASRPRAGASGNTIYF
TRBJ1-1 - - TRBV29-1 TGCAGCGTTGAAGAACAGCAGAACACTGAAGCTTTCTTT CSVEEQQNTEAFF
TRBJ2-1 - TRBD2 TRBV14 TGTGCCAGCAGCCAAGTCACTCCGTTCGCTAGCGGGGGGGGAAATGAGCAGTTCTTC CASSQVTPFASGGGNEQFF
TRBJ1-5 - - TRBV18 TGTGCCAGCTCACCCGAGGCAGGGGTCCAGCCCCAGCATTTT CASSPEAGVQPQHF
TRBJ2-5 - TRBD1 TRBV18 TGTGCCAGCTCACCGACAGGGAAGGGAGAGACCCAGTACTTC CASSPTGKGETQYF
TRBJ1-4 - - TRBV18 TGTGCCAGCCGAGACAGGCTTACCTATTCAACTAATGAAAAACTGTTTTTT CASRDRLTYSTNEKLFF
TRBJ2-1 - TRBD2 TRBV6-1 TGTGCCAGCAGTGAACAACTAGCGGGAGCTGTTGAGCAGTTCTTC CASSEQLAGAVEQFF
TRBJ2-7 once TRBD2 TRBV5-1 TGCGCCAGCAGCTTGGCGGGGGGCTCCTACGAGCAGTACTTC CASSLAGGSYEQYF
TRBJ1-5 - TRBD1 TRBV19 TGTGCCAGTACCCACAGGGGCACCGGGACAGGGGGTCAGAGGGGCAATCAGCCCCAGCATTTT CASTHRGTGTGGQRGNQPQHF
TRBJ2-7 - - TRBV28 TGTGCCAGCAGTTCAAACTACGAGCAGTACTTC CASSSNYEQYF
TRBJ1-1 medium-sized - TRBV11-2 TGTGCCAGCAGCCCCCCAACAGGTAACACTGAAGCTTTCTTT CASSPPTGNTEAFF
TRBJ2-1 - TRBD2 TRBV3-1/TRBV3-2 TGTGCCAGCAGCCCTTCCGGGACTAGCGGGGGCAATGAGCAGTTCTTC CASSPSGTSGGNEQFF
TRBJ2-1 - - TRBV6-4 TGTGCCAGCAAACAGGGGACTCTCAATGAGCAGTTCTTC CASKQGTLNEQFF
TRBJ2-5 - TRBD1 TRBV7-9 TGTGCCAGCAGCTTAGGTATAGGGGGCGCTAATCAAGAGACCCAGTACTTC CASSLGIGGANQETQYF
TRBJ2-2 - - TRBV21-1 TGTGCCAGCAGCAAATGGGGCAGGGTGGTGCTGTTTTTT CASSKWGRVVLFF
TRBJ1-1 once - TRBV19 TGTGCCACCACATTCCGGGACACTGAAGCTTTCTTT CATTFRDTEAFF
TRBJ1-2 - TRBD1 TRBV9 TGTGCCAGCAGCGGTGGGCAGGGGGCCTACACCTTC CASSGGQGAYTF
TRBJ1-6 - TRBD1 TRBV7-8 TGTGCCAGCAGCTTAGGCTTGACGGAACAGGGGACGCCCTGCCCCCTCCACTTT CASSLGLTEQGTPCPLHF
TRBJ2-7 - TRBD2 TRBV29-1 TGCAGCGTTGGGGGGGGGACTAGCGGACACTACGAGCAGTACTTC CSVGGGTSGHYEQYF
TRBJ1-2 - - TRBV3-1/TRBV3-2 TGTGCCAGCAGCCAAGTCCCTGCGACAGTTAACTATGGCTACACCTTC CASSQVPATVNYGYTF
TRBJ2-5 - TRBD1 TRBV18 TGTGCCAGCTCTTGGGACAGTTACCAAGAGACCCAGTACTTC CASSWDSYQETQYF
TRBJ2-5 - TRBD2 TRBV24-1 TGTGCCACCAGTGATTTAGGGGCGGGAGTTGAGGAGACCCAGTACTTC CATSDLGAGVEETQYF
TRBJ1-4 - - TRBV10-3 TGTGCCATCAGTGAGTTGGGGGGTAATGAAAAACTGTTTTTT CAISELGGNEKLFF
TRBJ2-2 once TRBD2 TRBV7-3 TGTGCCAGCAGCCCGATGACTAGCGGGAGTGTCGGGGAGCTGTTTTTT CASSPMTSGSVGELFF
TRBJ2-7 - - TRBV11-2 TGTGCCAGCAGCTTCATACAGGGCTACGAGCAGTACTTC CASSFIQGYEQYF
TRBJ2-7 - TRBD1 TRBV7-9 TGTGCCAGCAGCTTAGGCACAGGGGCCCCCTTCCAGTACTTC CASSLGTGAPFQYF
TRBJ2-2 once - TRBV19 TGTGCCAGTAGTATAACGGGAATCGGCACCGGGGAGCTGTTTTTT CASSITGIGTGELFF
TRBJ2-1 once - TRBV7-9 TGTGCCAGCAGCTTATACTCCATCAATGAGCAGTTCTTC CASSLYSINEQFF
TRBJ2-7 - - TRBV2 TGTGCCAGCAGTGAATGGGCCAGGGGGGATTACGAGCAGTACTTC CASSEWARGDYEQYF
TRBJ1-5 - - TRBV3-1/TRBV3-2 TGTGCCAGCGGGGACCAACGGGGGGCTGGCCAGCCCCAGCATTTT CASGDQRGAGQPQHF
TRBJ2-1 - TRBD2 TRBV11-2 TGTGCCAGCAGCTTAGCGGGAGGGCGTAGTTACAATGAGCAGTTCTTC CASSLAGGRSYNEQFF
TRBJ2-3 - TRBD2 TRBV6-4 TGTGCCAGCAGTGACGTCGGCCTAGCGGGAGCCCCTACTAGCACAGATACGCAGTATTTT CASSDVGLAGAPTSTDTQYF